This TCR beta chain appears in the sequencing data of a study of blood T cells in healthy people across ages. Isolation yielded PBMCs, at least 6.5 million per sample, in every case. Study-wide results and caveats: Aged donors had fewer naive CD4+ cells and lower diversity than long-lived donors.

For the second PCR, which ran for about 7 to 11 cycles, a sample-barcoded 5' primer and a J-beta primer mix were used. TCRdb analysed the 5' RACE reads with MiXCR anew, one entry per CDR3 protein. The sample holds about 730,000 distinct CDR3 sequences, roughly 47% seen once. This CDR3 spans 14 amino acids. After removal of 4 bases from V and 3 bases from J, the junction contained 8 bases not matched to a gene. Germline-derived CDR1 and CDR2 are SQVTM and ANQGSEA. This clonotype was counted many times. The antigen is not known. The clonotype was recovered from a woman aged 60-70 years in good health. Sequencing was carried out using blood. The chain joins TRBV29-1 to TRBJ2-7; 8 nucleotides agree with TRBD1. The CDR3, as DNA: TGCAGCGTTGCTCGGCAGGGGGCGGTCTACGAGCAGTACTTC. It yields the protein CSVARQGAVYEQYF.